This TCR beta chain is from a study of blood T cell repertoires in COVID-19 (dated by TCRdb to 2018 to 2021). Broadly, across the study: Collaborator samples came from the United States, Italy and Spain and covered acute and convalescent phases of COVID-19. Sample metadata almost always included a de-identified subject ID, COVID-19 status, age in years and sex. A freely available public database, intended as a resource for researchers studying the immune response to SARS-CoV-2, is where the repertoires were released. The material from the prospective study consisted of cDNA or gDNA derived from T cells, B-cell-depleted T cells, or PBMCs. Deeply sampled blood TCRbeta repertoires from subjects exposed to, actively infected with, or recovered from COVID-19 were included in the dataset. The samples were drawn from the first 160 participants of the ongoing ImmuneRACE study and from 1,254 subjects provided by 6 global collaborators. HLA class I and class II types, where available, came from metadata supplied by the sample provider rather than from assay-based typing. The paper's findings and limits, for the study overall: Clinical and demographic metadata were provided uncurated, with the amount varying by source and participant.

The CDR3, cysteine through phenylalanine, is 18 amino acids long. The entry retains the CDR3 DNA only, 54 bases that are in frame from base 1. One collaborating source in Seattle enrolled patients while the patients were actively infected and followed the patients over time throughout the course of disease. Each collaborating institution followed its own protocols to collect whole blood in K2EDTA tubes. For TCRbeta analysis, collaborators shipped samples in one of three forms: frozen whole blood, isolated PBMCs, or DNA extracted from either of those sample types. Only one count was recorded for this clone. Its antigen specificity is not known. Base-call qualities are not available, and no considerably larger clone is one nucleotide away. TCRbeta CDR3 regions were amplified from genomic DNA using the immunoSEQ Assay, a bias-controlled multiplex PCR. The study's own analysis went as follows. The number of nucleated cells in each sample was estimated from the amplification of reference gene primers within the assay. To quantify the absolute abundance of each unique TCRbeta CDR3 rearrangement, sequence reads were collapsed and filtered. Productive Simpson clonality was computed per sample as the square root of Simpson's diversity index over productive rearrangements. TCRdb's version of the immuneACCESS table is confined to in-frame rearrangements and falls short of the full clone set. An unresolved V gene accounts for under half of the shortfall where checked; the remainder is of unknown origin. V and J calls and clone size are given by that table; D and trimming were obtained from the DNA. The sample records about 170,000 clones, around four fifths of which are singletons. The top ten clones comprise around 8% of the sample.

Sequencing was done on a sample of peripheral blood. The receptor was isolated from a woman aged 80 or over with COVID-19, enrolled during active disease. This receptor chain uses TRBV21-1 and TRBJ2-7; TRBD1, the table's D call, was not compared with the DNA. TRBV21-1 is a recognized pseudogene. CDR3 sequence: CASSNRTGREQGVHEQYF. DNA sequence: TGTGCCAGCAGCAACCGAACAGGGAGAGAACAGGGCGTCCACGAGCAGTACTTC.